The 20 T cell receptor beta chains below were found in one sample sequenced in a study of response to subunit inactivated influenza vaccine. One entry per CDR3 protein, called by TCRdb with MiXCR from the RT-PCR reads. Of about 520,000 distinct CDR3 sequences listed, about 7.2% are singletons. The source material was PBMCs from blood, sampled roughly 24 months after vaccination. These receptors all come from a man in his fifties or sixties who received an inactivated influenza vaccine.

The rearrangement uses TRBV3-1 and TRBJ1-2, with D unresolved. There are 13 residues in the CDR3. V was shortened by 4 bases and J by 4 bases, with 10 bases between the two germline ends. Germline V lookup: CDR1 LGHDT, CDR2 YNNKEL (reference sequence). CDR3 protein: CASSPDPTYGYTF. The DNA of the CDR3 is TGTGCCAGCAGCCCTGACCCAACCTATGGCTACACCTTC.

This clonotype was found many times. This chain's CDR3 is CASSIPTSSYEQYF. CDR3 DNA sequence: TGCGCCAGCAGCATTCCGACATCCTCCTACGAGCAGTACTTC. The rearrangement uses TRBV5-1 and TRBJ2-7, with unresolved D. The ends were cut back, 4 bases at V and 0 bases at J, with 11 bases in the middle. The V gene's germline CDR1 is SGHRS and CDR2 YFSETQ. This CDR3 has 14 residues. The full variable domain, rest sourced from reference TRBV5-1 and TRBJ2-7, is KAGVTQTPRYLIKTRGQQVTLSCSPISGHRSVSWYQQTPGQGLQFLFEYFSETQRNKGNFPGRFSGRQFSNSRSEMNVSTLELGDSALYLCASSIPTSSYEQYFGPGTRLTVT.

In this sample, this clonotype turned up many times. J is TRBJ2-7 and V is TRBV15; D possibly corresponds to TRBD1 (5 bases). V dropped 0 bases and J dropped 2 bases, with 8 bases sitting between them. CDR1 LNHNV and CDR2 YYDKDF come from the germline V gene (reference sequence). This CDR3 has 14 residues. Here the CDR3 DNA reads TGTGCCACCAGCAGAGACCCGACAGCCTACGAGCAGTACTTC. Its translation: CATSRDPTAYEQYF.

The genes are TRBV25-1 and TRBJ2-7; 10 bases map to TRBD2. The CDR3 length is 15 residues. Unmatched junction bases numbered 6, after V lost 2 bases and J lost 5 bases. Germline loops: CDR1 MGHDK, CDR2 SYGVNS. CDR3 sequence reads: CASSEPGLARHEQYF. The CDR3 DNA sequence: TGTGCCAGCAGTGAACCGGGACTAGCGCGCCACGAGCAGTACTTC.

The rearrangement links TRBV19 to TRBJ2-3; D may be TRBD2 (6 bases). CDR1 is LNHDA and CDR2 is SQIVND in the germline V gene (reference sequence). The ends were cut back, 1 base at V and 2 bases at J, with 10 bases in the middle. The CDR3 contains 15 residues. CDR3 protein: CASSIVGTDTDTQYF. CDR3 DNA sequence: TGTGCCAGTAGTATAGTAGGGACTGACACAGATACGCAGTATTTT.

This chain joins TRBV29-1 and TRBJ2-5; D is ambiguous. The germline gives CDR1 SQVTM, CDR2 ANQGSEA. The CDR3 totals 10 residues. Deletions cut 4 bases from V and 8 bases from J, with 8 bases between. CDR3: CSVVRHTQYF. The CDR3 DNA reads as TGCAGCGTTGTGAGGCACACCCAGTACTTC.

The V gene is TRBV7-2, the J gene TRBJ1-4; TRBD1 aligns across 9 bases. Germline V gene lookup returns CDR1 SGHTA and CDR2 FQGNSA. The V segment lost 5 bases and the J segment 3 bases; nucleotides outside the gene matches: 4. This CDR3 has 15 amino acids. CDR3 DNA sequence: TGTGCCAGCAGCAAACGACAGGGGGCTAATGAAAAACTGTTTTTT. Its translation is CASSKRQGANEKLFF.

This clonotype was detected only a few times. This chain links TRBV10-3 with TRBJ2-1, with 8 positions matching TRBD2. This CDR3 contains 14 residues. Losses at the gene ends were 6 bases for V and 7 bases for J; bases not matched to a gene: 8. Per the germline V gene, CDR1 is ENHRY and CDR2 is SYGVKD. CDR3 nucleotide sequence: TGTGCCATCAGAAACGGGACTAGTGGTAATGAGCAGTTCTTC. This gives the protein CAIRNGTSGNEQFF.

This clonotype showed up just a few times. This chain connects TRBV20-1 to TRBJ2-5; 7 bases match TRBD2. Germline V gene lookup returns CDR1 DFQATT and CDR2 SNEGSKA (reference sequence). V was clipped by 3 bases and J by 2 bases; unmatched bases: 3. The CDR3 covers 13 residues. In DNA form, the CDR3 reads TGCAGTGCTAGGCTAGCGGCACAAGAGACCCAGTACTTC. Its translation is CSARLAAQETQYF.

This clonotype was observed a few times. V and J are TRBV28 and TRBJ2-2; 7 bases are a match to TRBD2. The CDR3 is 14 residues long. With 3 bases clipped from V and 7 bases from J, the junction kept 5 bases outside the gene matches. Germline-derived CDR1 and CDR2 are MDHEN and SYDVKM. The CDR3 nucleotides are TGTGCCAGCAGTTTGAGCGGGACGGGCGGGGAGCTGTTTTTT. It translates to CASSLSGTGGELFF.

This clonotype showed up just a few times. J is TRBJ1-6 and V is TRBV12-3 or TRBV12-4; D remains unclear. V was cut by 2 bases and J by 5 bases, with 7 bases left in between. This CDR3 has 14 amino acids. CDR3 bases: TGTGCCAGCAGTTTATTGGGTAATAATTCACCCCTCCACTTT. Translated: CASSLLGNNSPLHF.

The chain recombines TRBV6-1 with TRBJ2-1; TRBD1 is a possible D gene (5 bases). The CDR3 is 15 residues long. Germline loops: CDR1 MNHNS, CDR2 SASEGT. Deletions cut 6 bases from V and 0 bases from J, with 12 bases between. This CDR3 is CASSMDKSSYNEQFF. The DNA for the CDR3 is TGTGCCAGCAGCATGGACAAGAGCTCCTACAATGAGCAGTTCTTC.

The chain employs TRBV20-1 and TRBJ2-7; TRBD2 aligns across 12 bases. V lost 3 bases to trimming and J lost 2 bases; unmatched junction nucleotides: 8. Germline CDR1 reads DFQATT; CDR2 reads SNEGSKA (reference sequence). This CDR3 spans 16 amino acids. The CDR3 sequence is CSARPSGRDRTYEQYF. In DNA form, the CDR3 reads TGCAGTGCTAGGCCTAGCGGGAGGGATAGGACCTACGAGCAGTACTTC.

This sequence joins TRBV20-1 and TRBJ2-3; 8 bases align to TRBD1. This CDR3 region has 13 residues. Trimming took 4 bases from V and 5 from J; bases not matched to a gene: 5. Looked up from germline, CDR1 is DFQATT and CDR2 is SNEGSKA (reference sequence). The CDR3 DNA reads as TGCAGTGCTACTTACAGGGGGTTAGATACGCAGTATTTT. Translating it yields CSATYRGLDTQYF.

This clonotype turned up a few times. The rearrangement links TRBV24-1 to TRBJ2-1; TRBD1 agrees at 10 bases. This CDR3 is built from 16 residues. The germline V gene encodes CDR1 KGHDR and CDR2 SFDVKD. V lost 2 bases to trimming and J lost 2 bases; unmatched junction nucleotides: 2. The CDR3 is CATSDWGTGAYNEQFF. CDR3 DNA sequence: TGTGCCACCAGTGATTGGGGGACAGGGGCCTACAATGAGCAGTTCTTC.

At least ten counts were recorded for this clonotype. The chain joins TRBV5-1 to TRBJ2-5; unclear D gene. Trimming shortened V by 4 bases and J by 5 bases, and 12 bases separated the two germline ends. This CDR3 contains 13 residues. Germline values: CDR1 SGHRS, CDR2 YFSETQ. CDR3 sequence reads: CASSPGRVETQYF. CDR3 nucleotides: TGCGCCAGCAGCCCAGGAAGAGTGGAGACCCAGTACTTC.

The chain combines TRBV6-1 with TRBJ1-1; D is possibly TRBD1 (5 bases). Germline V lookup: CDR1 MNHNS, CDR2 SASEGT. Trimming left V 7 bases short and J 4 bases short, with 16 bases between. The CDR3 consists of 14 residues. The CDR3 here is CASNWGELSTEAFF. In nucleotides, the CDR3 is TGTGCCAGCAACTGGGGGGAGTTGAGCACTGAAGCTTTCTTT.

This clonotype was seen only a few times. This rearrangement joins TRBV7-6 to TRBJ2-7; 11 positions agree with TRBD2. This CDR3 has 15 amino acids. CDR1 and CDR2 (germline): SGHVS, FNYEAQ. V shed 5 bases, J shed 0 bases, and the junction held 3 bases outside the gene matches. The CDR3 DNA is TGTGCCAGCAGCCCACTAGCGGGAGACTCCTACGAGCAGTACTTC. It yields the protein CASSPLAGDSYEQYF.

This chain uses TRBV3-1 with TRBJ2-1, with TRBD2 as a possible D gene (6 bases). This CDR3 comprises 15 residues. Germline CDR1 is LGHDT and CDR2 is YNNKEL (reference sequence). Trimming left V 0 bases short and J 12 bases short, with 18 bases between. This CDR3 is CASSQDYPRERGQFF. CDR3 DNA sequence: TGTGCCAGCAGCCAAGACTATCCCCGGGAGAGAGGGCAGTTCTTC.

This clonotype was counted a few times. This chain joins TRBV5-1 and TRBJ1-3; D is uncertain. The germline V gene encodes CDR1 SGHRS and CDR2 YFSETQ. The V end lost 0 bases, the J end lost 2 bases, and 9 bases lay between the germline ends. This CDR3 is built from 15 residues. CDR3 DNA sequence: TGCGCCAGCAGCTTGGGACCGCTGGCTGGAAACACCATATATTTT. Translated, it gives CASSLGPLAGNTIYF.